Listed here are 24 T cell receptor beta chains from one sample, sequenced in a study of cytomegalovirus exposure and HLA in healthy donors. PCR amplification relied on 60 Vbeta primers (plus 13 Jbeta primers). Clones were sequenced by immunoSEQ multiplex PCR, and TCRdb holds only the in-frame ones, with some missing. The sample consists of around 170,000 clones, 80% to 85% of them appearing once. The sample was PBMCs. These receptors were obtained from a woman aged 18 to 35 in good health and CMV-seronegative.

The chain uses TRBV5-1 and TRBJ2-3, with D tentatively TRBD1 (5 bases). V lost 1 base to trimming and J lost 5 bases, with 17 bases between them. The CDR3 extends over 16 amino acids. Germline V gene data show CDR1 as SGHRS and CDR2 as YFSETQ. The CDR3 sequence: CASSLNPRAPGDTQYF. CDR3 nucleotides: TGCGCCAGCAGCTTGAATCCCAGGGCTCCGGGAGATACGCAGTATTTT.

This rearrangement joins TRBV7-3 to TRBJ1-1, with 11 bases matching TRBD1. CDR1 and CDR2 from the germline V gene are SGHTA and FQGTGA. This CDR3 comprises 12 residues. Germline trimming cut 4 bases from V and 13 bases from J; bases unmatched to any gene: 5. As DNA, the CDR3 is TGTGCCAGCAGCTCCCCGGGACAGGGGGTTTTCTTT. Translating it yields CASSSPGQGVFF.

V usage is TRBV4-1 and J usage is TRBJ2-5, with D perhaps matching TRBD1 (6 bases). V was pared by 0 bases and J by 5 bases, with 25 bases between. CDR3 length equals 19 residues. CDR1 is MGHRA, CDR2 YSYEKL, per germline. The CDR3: CASSQEGGSAIWVEETQYF. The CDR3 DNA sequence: TGCGCCAGCAGCCAAGAAGGGGGTAGCGCGATCTGGGTAGAGGAGACCCAGTACTTC.

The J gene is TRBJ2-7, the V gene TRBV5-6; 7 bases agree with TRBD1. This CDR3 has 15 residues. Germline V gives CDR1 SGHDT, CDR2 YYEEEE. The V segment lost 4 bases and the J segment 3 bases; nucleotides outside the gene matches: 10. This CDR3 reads CASSRPRQGYYEQYF. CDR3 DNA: TGTGCCAGCAGCCGTCCCCGACAGGGATACTACGAGCAGTACTTC.

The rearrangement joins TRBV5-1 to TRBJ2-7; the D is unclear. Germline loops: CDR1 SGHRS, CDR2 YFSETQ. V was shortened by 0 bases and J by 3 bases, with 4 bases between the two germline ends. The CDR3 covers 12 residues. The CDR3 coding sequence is TGCGCCAGCAGCTTGGACGGCTACGAGCAGTACTTC. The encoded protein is CASSLDGYEQYF.

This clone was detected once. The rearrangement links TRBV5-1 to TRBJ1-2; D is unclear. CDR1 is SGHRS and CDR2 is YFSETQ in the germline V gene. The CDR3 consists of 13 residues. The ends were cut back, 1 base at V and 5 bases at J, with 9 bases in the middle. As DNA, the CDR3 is TGCGCCAGCAGCTTGCCGGGTGGTTATGGCTACACCTTC. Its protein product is CASSLPGGYGYTF. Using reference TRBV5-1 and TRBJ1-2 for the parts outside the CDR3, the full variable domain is KAGVTQTPRYLIKTRGQQVTLSCSPISGHRSVSWYQQTPGQGLQFLFEYFSETQRNKGNFPGRFSGRQFSNSRSEMNVSTLELGDSALYLCASSLPGGYGYTFGSGTRLTVV.

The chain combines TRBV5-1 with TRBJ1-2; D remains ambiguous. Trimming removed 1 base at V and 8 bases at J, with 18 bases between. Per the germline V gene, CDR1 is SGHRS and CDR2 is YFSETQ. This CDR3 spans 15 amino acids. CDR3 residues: CASSLPPPGGGGYTF. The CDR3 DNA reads TGCGCCAGCAGCTTGCCCCCCCCGGGAGGAGGCGGCTACACCTTC.

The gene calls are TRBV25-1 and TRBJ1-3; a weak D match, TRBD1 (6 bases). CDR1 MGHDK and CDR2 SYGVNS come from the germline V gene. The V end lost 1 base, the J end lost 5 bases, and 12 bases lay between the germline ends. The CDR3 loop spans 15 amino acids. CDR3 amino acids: CASSEFTGPRNTIYF. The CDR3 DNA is TGTGCCAGCAGTGAATTCACAGGGCCCCGAAACACCATATATTTT.

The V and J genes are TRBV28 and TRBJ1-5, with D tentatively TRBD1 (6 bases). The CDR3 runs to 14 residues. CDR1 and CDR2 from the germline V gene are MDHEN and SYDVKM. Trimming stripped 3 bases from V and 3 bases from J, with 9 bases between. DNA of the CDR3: TGTGCCAGCAGTTTCAGACAGGTCAATCAGCCCCAGCATTTT. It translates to CASSFRQVNQPQHF.

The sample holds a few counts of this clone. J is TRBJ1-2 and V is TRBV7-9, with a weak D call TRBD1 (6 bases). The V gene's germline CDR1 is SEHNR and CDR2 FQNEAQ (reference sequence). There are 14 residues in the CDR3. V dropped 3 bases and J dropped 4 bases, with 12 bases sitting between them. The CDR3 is CASSLSQGRYGYTF. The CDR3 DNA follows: TGTGCCAGCAGCTTGTCACAGGGACGCTATGGCTACACCTTC.

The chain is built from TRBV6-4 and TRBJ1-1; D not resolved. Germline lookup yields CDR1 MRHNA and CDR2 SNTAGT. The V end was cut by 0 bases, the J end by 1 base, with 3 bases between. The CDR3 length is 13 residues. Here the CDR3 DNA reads TGTGCCAGCAGTGACTCCTCGAACACTGAAGCTTTCTTT. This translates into CASSDSSNTEAFF.

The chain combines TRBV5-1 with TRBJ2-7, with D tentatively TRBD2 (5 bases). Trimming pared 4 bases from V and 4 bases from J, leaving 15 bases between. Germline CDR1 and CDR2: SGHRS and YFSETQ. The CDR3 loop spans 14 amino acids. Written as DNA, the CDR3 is TGCGCCAGCAGCCTGGCGACTAACTCTTACGAGCAGTACTTC. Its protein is CASSLATNSYEQYF.

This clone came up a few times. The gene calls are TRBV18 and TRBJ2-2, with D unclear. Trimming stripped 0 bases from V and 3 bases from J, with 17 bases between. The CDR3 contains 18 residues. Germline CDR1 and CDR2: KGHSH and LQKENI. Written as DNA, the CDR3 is TGTGCCAGCTCACCACCTCCTCGCAGGTCGGCTTACACCGGGGAGCTGTTTTTT. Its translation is CASSPPPRRSAYTGELFF.

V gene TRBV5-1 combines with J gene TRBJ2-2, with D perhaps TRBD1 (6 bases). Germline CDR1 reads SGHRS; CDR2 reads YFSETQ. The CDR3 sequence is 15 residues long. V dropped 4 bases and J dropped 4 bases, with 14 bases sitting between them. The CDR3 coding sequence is TGCGCCAGCAGCAGCCCACAGGGTGCCACCGGGGAGCTGTTTTTT. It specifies CASSSPQGATGELFF.

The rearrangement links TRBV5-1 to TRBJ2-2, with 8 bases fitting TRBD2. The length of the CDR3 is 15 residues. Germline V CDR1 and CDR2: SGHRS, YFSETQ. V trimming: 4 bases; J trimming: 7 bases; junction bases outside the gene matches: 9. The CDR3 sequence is CASSPITSGGGELFF. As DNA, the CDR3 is TGCGCCAGCAGCCCCATAACTAGCGGAGGCGGGGAGCTGTTTTTT.

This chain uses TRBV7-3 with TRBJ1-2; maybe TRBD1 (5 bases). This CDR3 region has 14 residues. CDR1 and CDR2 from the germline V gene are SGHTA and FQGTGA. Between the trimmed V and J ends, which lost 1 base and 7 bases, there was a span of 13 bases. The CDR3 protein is CASSLNYGGGGYTF. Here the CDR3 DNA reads TGTGCCAGCAGCTTAAATTACGGGGGTGGTGGCTACACCTTC.

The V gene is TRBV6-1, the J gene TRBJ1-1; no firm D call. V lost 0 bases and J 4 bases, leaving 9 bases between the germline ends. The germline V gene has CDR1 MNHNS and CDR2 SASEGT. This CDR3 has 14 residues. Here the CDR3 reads CASSEALRVTEAFF. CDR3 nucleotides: TGTGCCAGCAGTGAAGCGCTGAGGGTCACTGAAGCTTTCTTT.

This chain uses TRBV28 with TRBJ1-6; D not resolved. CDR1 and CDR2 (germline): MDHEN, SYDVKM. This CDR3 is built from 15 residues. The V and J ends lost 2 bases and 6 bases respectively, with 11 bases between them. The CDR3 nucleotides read TGTGCCAGCAGTTTAGACTTTTCAGTTAATTCACCCCTCCACTTT. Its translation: CASSLDFSVNSPLHF.

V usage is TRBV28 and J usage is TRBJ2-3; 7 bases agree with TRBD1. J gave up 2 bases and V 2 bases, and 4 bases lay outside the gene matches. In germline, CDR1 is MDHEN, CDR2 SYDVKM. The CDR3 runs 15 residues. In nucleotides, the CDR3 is TGTGCCAGCAGTTTAAGGGGGCGCTTCACAGATACGCAGTATTTT. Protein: CASSLRGRFTDTQYF.

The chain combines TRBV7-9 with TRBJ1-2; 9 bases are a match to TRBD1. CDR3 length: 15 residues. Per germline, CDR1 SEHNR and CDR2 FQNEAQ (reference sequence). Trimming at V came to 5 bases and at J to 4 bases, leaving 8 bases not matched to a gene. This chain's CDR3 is CASSPRTGASYGYTF. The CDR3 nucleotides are TGTGCCAGCAGCCCTAGGACAGGGGCTAGCTATGGCTACACCTTC.

In DNA form, the CDR3 reads TGTGCCAGCAGCTTCCAGGGGGCAGATGGCTACACCTTC. Translated, it gives CASSFQGADGYTF. The rearrangement joins TRBV5-4 to TRBJ1-2, with 8 bases that match TRBD1. Germline loops: CDR1 SGHNT, CDR2 YYREEE (reference sequence). CDR3 size: 13 residues. Trimming removed 2 bases from V and 6 bases from J; junction bases left unmatched: 3.

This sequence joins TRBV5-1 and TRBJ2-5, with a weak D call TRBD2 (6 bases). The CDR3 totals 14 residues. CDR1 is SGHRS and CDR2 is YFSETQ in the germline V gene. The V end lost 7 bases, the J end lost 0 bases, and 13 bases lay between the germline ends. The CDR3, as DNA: TGCGCCAGCTCCCTAGCGAAGTACCAAGAGACCCAGTACTTC. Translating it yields CASSLAKYQETQYF. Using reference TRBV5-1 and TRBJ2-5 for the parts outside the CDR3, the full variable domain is KAGVTQTPRYLIKTRGQQVTLSCSPISGHRSVSWYQQTPGQGLQFLFEYFSETQRNKGNFPGRFSGRQFSNSRSEMNVSTLELGDSALYLCASSLAKYQETQYFGPGTRLLVL.

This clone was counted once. CDR3 protein: CAWSVKGQGQEKLFF. CDR3 in DNA: TGTGCCTGGAGTGTAAAGGGACAGGGTCAAGAAAAACTGTTTTTT. This chain joins TRBV30 and TRBJ1-4; 9 bases line up with TRBD1. This CDR3 is 15 amino acids long. Germline lookup yields CDR1 GTSNPN and CDR2 SVGIG (reference sequence). V dropped 0 bases and J dropped 8; count of bases not matched to a gene: 7.

CDR3 DNA: TGTGCCAGCAAAGACAGCAAACGTGCCCCTAATGAAAAACTGTTTTTT. This encodes CASKDSKRAPNEKLFF. V is TRBV28 and J is TRBJ1-4; a possible D gene is TRBD1 (5 bases). Germline CDR1 is MDHEN and CDR2 is SYDVKM. V was cut by 7 bases and J by 3 bases, with 18 bases left in between. This CDR3 has 16 residues.